A single sample is the source of the 18 T cell receptor beta chains below, sequenced in a study of STAT5B mutations in CD4+ large granular lymphocyte leukemia. This table comes from immunoSEQ multiplex PCR, and its TCRdb copy is limited to in-frame clones, with some not included. The data contain fewer than 30,000 clones, 60% to 85% of them seen just once; the ten biggest clones take up 1.1%. Sample: CD4+ T cells from blood buffy coats. All receptors derive from a human donor in good health.

V gene TRBV4-2 combines with J gene TRBJ1-2; D remains unclear. The CDR3 runs 13 residues. Germline CDR1 reads LGHNA; CDR2 reads YNFKEQ. The V end was cut by 3 bases, the J end by 7 bases, with 12 bases between. CDR3: CASSQAGLSGYTF. The CDR3 bases are TGTGCCAGCAGCCAGGCTGGCCTTTCTGGCTACACCTTC.

J is TRBJ1-4 and V is TRBV7-9; D possibly corresponds to TRBD1 (5 bases). The CDR3 runs 15 residues. Germline-derived CDR1 and CDR2 are SEHNR and FQNEAQ (reference sequence). The V and J ends lost 1 base and 8 bases respectively, with 14 bases between them. For the CDR3, the DNA is TGTGCCAGCAGCTTAGGGGACCGAGCACGGGAAAAACTGTTTTTT. It yields the protein CASSLGDRAREKLFF. Full variable domain (outside the CDR3, taken from reference TRBV7-9 and TRBJ1-4): DTGVSQNPRHKITKRGQNVTFRCDPISEHNRLYWYRQTLGQGPEFLTYFQNEAQLEKSRLLSDRFSAERPKGSFSTLEIQRTEQGDSAMYLCASSLGDRAREKLFFGSGTQLSVL.

V and J are TRBV9 and TRBJ2-3, with 9 bases identical to TRBD2. In germline, CDR1 is SGDLS, CDR2 YYNGEE. The J segment lost 4 bases and the V segment lost 4 bases, leaving 13 bases of the junction unmatched. The CDR3 is made up of 17 amino acids. The CDR3 is CASSRGGLAGKPDTQYF. CDR3 DNA sequence: TGTGCCAGCAGCCGGGGGGGGCTAGCGGGAAAACCAGATACGCAGTATTTT. Full variable domain (rest looked up from reference TRBV9 and TRBJ2-3): DSGVTQTPKHLITATGQRVTLRCSPRSGDLSVYWYQQSLDQGLQFLIQYYNGEERAKGNILERFSAQQFPDLHSELNLSSLELGDSALYFCASSRGGLAGKPDTQYFGPGTRLTVL.

The V and J genes are TRBV9 and TRBJ2-1; 7 bases are a match to TRBD1. Germline CDR1 reads SGDLS; CDR2 reads YYNGEE. V was pared by 4 bases and J by 6 bases, with 16 bases of the junction left unmatched. This CDR3 is 17 amino acids long. As DNA, the CDR3 is TGTGCCAGCAGCCCCGGCACGGGACAGTCCGTTTTCAATGAGCAGTTCTTC. This gives the protein CASSPGTGQSVFNEQFF.

The rearrangement links TRBV9 to TRBJ1-2, with D unresolved. Trimming removed 0 bases from V and 4 bases from J, with 13 bases in between. This CDR3 is 15 amino acids long. Germline CDR1 is SGDLS and CDR2 is YYNGEE. As DNA, the CDR3 is TGTGCCAGCAGCGTAGTGGGCAGCGGGTCCTATGGCTACACCTTC. This translates into CASSVVGSGSYGYTF.

The CDR3 reads CASRQTQGGRYGYTF. The CDR3 region has the DNA TGCGCCAGCAGGCAGACACAGGGAGGTCGGTATGGCTACACCTTC. This chain joins TRBV4-1 and TRBJ1-2, with D possibly being TRBD1 (6 bases). The germline V gene has CDR1 MGHRA and CDR2 YSYEKL. Trimming shortened V by 6 bases and J by 5 bases, and 19 bases separated the two germline ends. CDR3 length: 15 residues.

This chain connects TRBV29-1 to TRBJ2-1, with 7 bases that match TRBD1. Germline lookup yields CDR1 SQVTM and CDR2 ANQGSEA. This CDR3 has 12 amino acids. The ends lost 4 bases at V and 5 bases at J; junction bases unmatched: 2. In DNA form, the CDR3 reads TGCAGCGTTGTACAGGGGCACAATGAGCAGTTCTTC. Protein product: CSVVQGHNEQFF.

This sequence joins TRBV5-1 and TRBJ2-2, with D unresolved. There are 13 residues in the CDR3. V lost 2 bases and J 7 bases, leaving 9 bases between the germline ends. Germline V gene data show CDR1 as SGHRS and CDR2 as YFSETQ. CDR3 residues: CASSFDGDGELFF. The CDR3, as DNA: TGCGCCAGCAGCTTCGACGGAGACGGGGAGCTGTTTTTT.

The chain joins TRBV5-1 to TRBJ2-2, with D possibly being TRBD1 (6 bases). In germline, CDR1 is SGHRS, CDR2 YFSETQ. V shed 1 base and J shed 4 bases, with 11 bases lying between them. The CDR3 totals 15 residues. CDR3 in amino acids: CASSLSRGSTGELFF. The CDR3 DNA reads as TGCGCCAGCAGCTTGAGCAGGGGCAGCACCGGGGAGCTGTTTTTT. The complete variable domain, with remaining parts taken from reference TRBV5-1 and TRBJ2-2, reads KAGVTQTPRYLIKTRGQQVTLSCSPISGHRSVSWYQQTPGQGLQFLFEYFSETQRNKGNFPGRFSGRQFSNSRSEMNVSTLELGDSALYLCASSLSRGSTGELFFGEGSRLTVL.

J is TRBJ2-7 and V is TRBV12-5; D is ambiguous. The V end was cut by 2 bases, the J end by 1 base, with 6 bases between. There are 13 residues in the CDR3. Germline-derived CDR1 and CDR2 are LGHNT and FRNRAP. The CDR3 sequence is CASGLSQSYEQYF. In DNA, the CDR3 is TGTGCTAGTGGTTTGTCGCAGTCCTACGAGCAGTACTTC.

The chain uses TRBV19 and TRBJ2-2; TRBD2 agrees at 7 bases. The length of the CDR3 is 15 residues. Per germline, CDR1 LNHDA and CDR2 SQIVND (reference sequence). V lost 7 bases to trimming and J lost 4 bases; unmatched junction nucleotides: 9. Here the CDR3 DNA reads TGTGCCAGTATACCAATGGGAGGGGTCACCGGGGAGCTGTTTTTT. Encoded protein: CASIPMGGVTGELFF.

The rearrangement links TRBV6-5 to TRBJ1-1; TRBD1 matches 7 bases. The trim removed 6 bases at V and 4 bases at J, leaving 8 bases unmatched. This CDR3 comprises 14 residues. Germline CDR1 MNHEY, CDR2 SVGAGI. In DNA, the CDR3 is TGTGCCAGCAGGGGGACAGCTTCGAGCACTGAAGCTTTCTTT. Translated: CASRGTASSTEAFF.

The chain links TRBV28 to TRBJ2-7; possible D gene TRBD2, 6 bases. The CDR3 loop spans 17 amino acids. The germline CDR1 and CDR2 sequences are MDHEN and SYDVKM. Trimming took 6 bases from V and 2 from J, leaving 23 bases between them. In DNA, the CDR3 is TGTGCCAGCAGCCTTACCCGTGGTTGGGGAGGCACCTACGAGCAGTACGTC. This gives the protein CASSLTRGWGGTYEQYV.

The CDR3 bases are TGTGCCAGCAGTGAAGCCCTCCGACAGGGAGGGAGGCAGCCCCAGCATTTT. Encoded protein: CASSEALRQGGRQPQHF. The V and J genes are TRBV6-1 and TRBJ1-5; 7 bases are shared with TRBD1. The CDR3 consists of 17 residues. The J segment lost 7 bases and the V segment lost 0 bases, leaving 12 bases of the junction unmatched. Germline lookup yields CDR1 MNHNS and CDR2 SASEGT.

This sequence joins TRBV29-1 and TRBJ2-7; 8 bases map to TRBD2. J gave up 6 bases and V 7 bases, and 14 bases lay outside the gene matches. Looked up from germline, CDR1 is SQVTM and CDR2 is ANQGSEA. This CDR3 region has 14 residues. The CDR3 region is CSATGTSLPGEQYF. CDR3 coding DNA: TGCAGCGCGACCGGGACTAGTCTCCCAGGCGAGCAGTACTTC.

The V call is TRBV19, the J call TRBJ2-3, with a tentative D call TRBD2 (5 bases). Germline CDR1 and CDR2: LNHDA and SQIVND (reference sequence). CDR3 size: 14 residues. V shed 4 bases and J shed 14 bases, with 22 bases lying between them. CDR3 nucleotide sequence: TGTGCCAGTAGTAGCCCCCCTGTGGAGGCCCCCCCGTATTTT. It translates to CASSSPPVEAPPYF.

The chain has TRBV5-1 and TRBJ2-3; tentatively, D is TRBD1 or TRBD2 (6 bases each). Trimming removed 3 bases from V and 4 bases from J, with 18 bases in between. CDR1 is SGHRS and CDR2 is YFSETQ in the germline V gene. The CDR3 consists of 16 residues. The CDR3 nucleotides read TGCGCCAGCAGCTCCTTGGGCAGGGGAGGCTCAGATACGCAGTATTTT. Its protein product is CASSSLGRGGSDTQYF.

CDR3 nucleotide sequence: TGTGCCAGCAGAGGAGGGACAGGGGTTTCACCCCTCCACTTT. Amino acid sequence: CASRGGTGVSPLHF. J is TRBJ1-6 and V is TRBV7-9, with 10 bases aligning to TRBD1. The CDR3 is 14 residues long. Germline lookup yields CDR1 SEHNR and CDR2 FQNEAQ (reference sequence). Trimming at V came to 6 bases and at J to 9 bases, leaving 5 bases not matched to a gene. Full variable domain (rest looked up from reference TRBV7-9 and TRBJ1-6): DTGVSQNPRHKITKRGQNVTFRCDPISEHNRLYWYRQTLGQGPEFLTYFQNEAQLEKSRLLSDRFSAERPKGSFSTLEIQRTEQGDSAMYLCASRGGTGVSPLHFGNGTRLTVT.